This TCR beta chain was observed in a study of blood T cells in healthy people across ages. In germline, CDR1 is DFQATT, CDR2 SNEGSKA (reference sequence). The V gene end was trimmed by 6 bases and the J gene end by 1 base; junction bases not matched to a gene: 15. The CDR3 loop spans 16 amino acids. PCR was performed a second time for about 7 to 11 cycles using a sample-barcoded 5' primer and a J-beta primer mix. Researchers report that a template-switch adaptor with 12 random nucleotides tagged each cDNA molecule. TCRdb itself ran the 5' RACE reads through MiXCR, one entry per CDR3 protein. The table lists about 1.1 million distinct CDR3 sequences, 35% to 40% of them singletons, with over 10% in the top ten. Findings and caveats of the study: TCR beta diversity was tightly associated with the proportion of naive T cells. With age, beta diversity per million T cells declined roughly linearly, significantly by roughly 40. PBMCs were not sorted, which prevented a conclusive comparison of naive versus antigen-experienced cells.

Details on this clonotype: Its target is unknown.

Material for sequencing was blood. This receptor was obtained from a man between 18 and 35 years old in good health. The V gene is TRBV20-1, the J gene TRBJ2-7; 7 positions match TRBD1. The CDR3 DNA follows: TGCAGTGCCGGATACCGGGACAGTGAGACATCCTACGAGCAGTACTTC. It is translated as CSAGYRDSETSYEQYF.